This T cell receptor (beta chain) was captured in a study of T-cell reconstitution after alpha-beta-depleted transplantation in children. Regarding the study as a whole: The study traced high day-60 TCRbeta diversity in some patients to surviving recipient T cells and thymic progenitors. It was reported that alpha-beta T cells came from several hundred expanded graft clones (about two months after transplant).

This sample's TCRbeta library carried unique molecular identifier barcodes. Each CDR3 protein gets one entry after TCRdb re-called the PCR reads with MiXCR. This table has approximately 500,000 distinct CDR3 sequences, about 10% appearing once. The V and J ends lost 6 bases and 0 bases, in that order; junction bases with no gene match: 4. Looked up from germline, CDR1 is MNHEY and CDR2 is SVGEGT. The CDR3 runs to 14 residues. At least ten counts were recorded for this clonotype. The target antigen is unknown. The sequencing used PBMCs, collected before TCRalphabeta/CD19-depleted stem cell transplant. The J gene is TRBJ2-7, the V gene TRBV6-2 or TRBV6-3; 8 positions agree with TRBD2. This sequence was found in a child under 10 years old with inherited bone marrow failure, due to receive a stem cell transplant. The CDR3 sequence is CASRQSGSSYEQYF. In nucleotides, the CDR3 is TGTGCCAGCAGGCAAAGCGGGAGCTCCTACGAGCAGTACTTC.